This T cell receptor (beta chain) emerged from a study of control samples from healthy donors and cancer patients. Sequencing was performed with immunoSEQ multiplex PCR; in TCRdb, only in-frame clones are kept and a portion is missing. The sample has around 130,000 clones; roughly 90% are singletons. The germline V and J ends were trimmed by 3 bases and 0 bases, with 6 bases remaining between them. CDR1 is MNHEY, CDR2 SVGAGI, per germline. CDR3 length equals 13 residues. This clone was recorded only once. The sequence came from a man between 50 and 59 years old in good health. What was sequenced was blood. The chain recombines TRBV6-5 with TRBJ2-7; TRBD1 is a possible D gene (5 bases). The CDR3 is CASSYGASYEQYF. The CDR3 region has the DNA TGTGCCAGCAGTTATGGGGCCTCCTACGAGCAGTACTTC.